Detailed here is one T cell receptor (beta chain). This CDR3 has 14 residues. The V gene lost 10 bases and the J gene lost 0 bases, with 13 bases spanning the gap. Germline CDR1 WNHNN, CDR2 SYGVQD (reference sequence). These data are taken from a study of long-term antiretroviral therapy in people with HIV. Each donor had at least one pre-ART and at least two post-ART PBMC samples. Cryopreserved PBMC, at roughly 0.9-11 million per sample, were present before DNA extraction. An immunoSEQ assay, version v3.0, was performed at survey level. Samples were sequenced targeting roughly 35,000-50,000 T-cell genomes each. Some clones are missing from TCRdb's copy, which holds only in-frame ones; the method was immunoSEQ multiplex PCR. This table holds tens of thousands of clones, roughly four fifths found once.

The rearrangement joins TRBV10-1 to TRBJ1-3; D might be TRBD1 (5 bases). The origin of this receptor is a man between 18 and 35 years old with HIV. The specimen was unsorted PBMCs, collected 0.8 years before starting antiretroviral therapy. CDR3 protein: CATSRGISGNTIYF. Written as DNA, the CDR3 is TGCGCCACTTCCCGGGGGATCTCTGGAAACACCATATATTTT.